A selection of T cell receptor beta chains follows, all from one sample in a study of T cell responses to AZD1222 COVID-19 vaccine. Clones were sequenced by immunoSEQ multiplex PCR, and TCRdb holds only the in-frame ones, with some missing. The table has 200,000 or so clones, 90% to 95% seen once. Sequences were derived from peripheral blood, sampled on day 0 of MenACWY control vaccination. These receptors all come from an adult in good health. Each CDR3 is given with its conserved first and last residue. The D gene is left open where the match is weak. Clone sizes are given selectively: once, few, many, or a class where the clone is expanded.

>TRBJ1-3|.|.|TRBV6-2/TRBV6-3
CASSPQNGNTIYF
TGTGCCAGCAGTCCGCAGAATGGAAACACCATATATTTT
>TRBJ1-6|.|.|TRBV6-5
CASSYGRLSPLHF
TGTGCCAGCAGTTATGGGCGCCTCTCACCCCTCCACTTT
>TRBJ2-7|once|TRBD1|TRBV19
CASSPGQGFYEQYF
TGTGCCAGTAGTCCGGGACAGGGATTCTACGAGCAGTACTTC
>TRBJ1-1|.|.|TRBV18
CASSPGGPFKMNTEAFF
TGTGCCAGCTCACCAGGCGGCCCGTTCAAGATGAACACTGAAGCTTTCTTT
>TRBJ2-5|.|TRBD1|TRBV3-1/TRBV3-2
CASSQGQGEQETQYF
TGTGCCAGCAGCCAGGGACAGGGGGAACAAGAGACCCAGTACTTC
>TRBJ2-2|.|.|TRBV7-6
CASSLRQSGELFF
TGTGCCAGCAGCTTAAGACAGTCCGGGGAGCTGTTTTTT
>TRBJ2-5|.|TRBD2|TRBV2
CASSPGTSGGGETQYF
TGTGCCAGCAGTCCCGGGACTAGCGGGGGAGGAGAGACCCAGTACTTC
>TRBJ1-4|.|TRBD1|TRBV5-4
CASSTGTGTANEKLFF
TGTGCCAGCAGCACGGGGACAGGGACGGCTAATGAAAAACTGTTTTTT
>TRBJ2-1|.|TRBD1|TRBV11-1
CASRDPGQGVNEQFF
TGTGCCAGCAGGGACCCGGGACAGGGGGTCAATGAGCAGTTCTTC
>TRBJ1-1|.|.|TRBV7-2
CASSSVGAEAFF
TGTGCCAGCAGCTCCGTGGGGGCTGAAGCTTTCTTT
>TRBJ1-4|.|.|TRBV3-1/TRBV3-2
CASSQDLGGSTNEKLFF
TGTGCCAGCAGCCAAGATCTAGGAGGTTCAACTAATGAAAAACTGTTTTTT
>TRBJ1-4|.|.|TRBV28
CASRPQGTNEKLFF
TGTGCCAGCAGGCCACAGGGAACTAATGAAAAACTGTTTTTT
>TRBJ1-3|.|.|TRBV6-5
CASRVREGNTIYF
TGTGCCAGCAGGGTTCGAGAGGGAAACACCATATATTTT
>TRBJ1-6|.|TRBD1|TRBV7-9
CASSSTGANSPLHF
TGTGCCAGCAGCTCCACAGGGGCCAATTCACCCCTCCACTTT
>TRBJ1-4|.|.|TRBV6-2/TRBV6-3
CASSYSARRIDEKLFF
TGTGCCAGCAGTTACTCAGCTCGCCGGATCGACGAAAAACTGTTTTTT
>TRBJ2-3|.|.|TRBV7-8
CASSLVGSGTDTQYF
TGTGCCAGCAGCTTAGTCGGTAGCGGCACAGATACGCAGTATTTT
>TRBJ1-5|.|.|TRBV5-6
CASSLGRGSFSNQPQHF
TGTGCCAGCAGCTTGGGCCGGGGGAGCTTTAGCAATCAGCCCCAGCATTTT
>TRBJ2-3|.|.|TRBV19
CASSTGQYADTQYF
TGTGCCAGTAGTACAGGACAGTACGCAGATACGCAGTATTTT
>TRBJ1-1|.|.|TRBV6-5
CASKHERDTEAFF
TGTGCCAGTAAGCACGAAAGGGACACTGAAGCTTTCTTT
>TRBJ1-1|.|.|TRBV30
CAWSALGGTEAFF
TGTGCCTGGAGCGCCCTAGGGGGGACTGAAGCTTTCTTT
>TRBJ2-3|.|.|TRBV6-5
CASSYGRISTDTQYF
TGTGCCAGCAGTTACGGACGGATCAGCACAGATACGCAGTATTTT
>TRBJ1-4|.|.|TRBV3-1/TRBV3-2
CASTETATNEKLFF
TGTGCCAGCACCGAGACAGCAACTAATGAAAAACTGTTTTTT
>TRBJ1-2|.|.|TRBV7-9
CASSLAALDYGYTF
TGTGCCAGCAGCTTAGCCGCCCTCGACTATGGCTACACCTTC
>TRBJ2-5|.|.|TRBV5-1
CASTLLGAKGGTQYF
TGCGCCAGCACCTTACTTGGGGCTAAGGGGGGGACCCAGTACTTC
>TRBJ2-1|.|.|TRBV7-8
CASSLHPDLRAQGEQFF
TGTGCCAGCAGCCTACATCCCGACCTGCGGGCCCAAGGGGAGCAGTTCTTC
>TRBJ1-5|.|.|TRBV6-2/TRBV6-3
CASSYGQIYSNQPQHF
TGTGCCAGCAGTTACGGACAGATTTATAGCAATCAGCCCCAGCATTTT
>TRBJ1-1|.|.|TRBV10-3
CAISGGKYTEAFF
TGTGCCATCAGTGGGGGGAAGTATACTGAAGCTTTCTTT
>TRBJ2-1|.|TRBD2|TRBV18
CASSTLSGGADEQFF
TGTGCCAGCTCTACCCTCTCCGGGGGGGCCGATGAGCAGTTCTTC
>TRBJ1-1|.|.|TRBV5-3
CAGKGRTEAFF
TGTGCCGGAAAGGGGCGGACTGAAGCTTTCTTT
>TRBJ2-7|.|.|TRBV10-3
CAISEDRGQQYF
TGTGCCATCAGTGAGGACCGGGGGCAGCAGTACTTC
>TRBJ1-5|.|TRBD1|TRBV4-2
CASSQDGTGGNQPQHF
TGTGCCAGCAGCCAAGATGGGACAGGGGGGAATCAGCCCCAGCATTTT
>TRBJ2-2|.|TRBD1|TRBV30
CAWSVQGAGELFF
TGTGCCTGGAGTGTACAGGGGGCCGGGGAGCTGTTTTTT
>TRBJ2-7|.|.|TRBV6-1
CASSEGNTLREQYF
TGTGCCAGCAGTGAAGGTAACACCCTAAGGGAGCAGTACTTC
>TRBJ2-1|.|.|TRBV6-1
CASSEAREINEQFF
TGTGCCAGCAGTGAAGCCAGGGAGATCAATGAGCAGTTCTTC
>TRBJ2-1|once|.|TRBV10-2
CASSERGGSSYNEQFF
TGCGCCAGCAGTGAAAGGGGGGGGAGCTCCTACAATGAGCAGTTCTTC
>TRBJ1-1|once|TRBD1|TRBV28
CASSFVSKGAWNTEAFF
TGTGCCAGCAGTTTTGTCAGTAAGGGGGCTTGGAACACTGAAGCTTTCTTT
>TRBJ1-2|.|.|TRBV5-1
CASSPGHGPLYGYTF
TGCGCCAGCAGCCCAGGACACGGCCCCCTTTATGGCTACACCTTC
>TRBJ1-3|.|.|TRBV30
CAWSASGPRGNTIYF
TGTGCCTGGAGTGCCTCGGGGCCAAGGGGAAACACCATATATTTT
>TRBJ1-2|.|.|TRBV30
CAWEGSNYGYTF
TGTGCCTGGGAAGGTTCAAACTATGGCTACACCTTC
>TRBJ1-4|.|TRBD1|TRBV6-2/TRBV6-3
CASSYTGQGGEKLFF
TGTGCCAGCAGTTACACCGGACAGGGTGGAGAAAAACTGTTTTTT
>TRBJ2-2|.|TRBD2|TRBV11-2
CASSLDRGTSGGTGELFF
TGTGCCAGCAGCTTAGATCGCGGGACTAGCGGGGGGACCGGGGAGCTGTTTTTT
>TRBJ1-1|.|.|TRBV6-5
CASSRGGSEAFF
TGTGCCAGCAGTAGGGGGGGCAGTGAAGCTTTCTTT
>TRBJ1-3|.|.|TRBV6-5
CASSPIPGEVNTIYF
TGTGCCAGCAGCCCCATACCAGGGGAAGTAAACACCATATATTTT
>TRBJ1-4|.|.|TRBV6-5
CASSSRTASNEKLFF
TGTGCCAGCAGTTCTCGGACAGCCTCTAATGAAAAACTGTTTTTT
>TRBJ1-6|.|.|TRBV18
CASSPFYRDESPLHF
TGTGCCAGCTCACCCTTCTACCGGGACGAGTCACCCCTCCACTTT
>TRBJ2-1|.|TRBD2|TRBV27
CASSPSGLADNEQFF
TGTGCCAGCTCCCCTAGTGGACTAGCGGACAATGAGCAGTTCTTC
>TRBJ1-1|.|.|TRBV19
CATRPAGLNTEAFF
TGTGCCACTCGCCCGGCTGGCCTGAACACTGAAGCTTTCTTT